This T cell receptor beta chain is from a study of T cell responses to AZD1222 COVID-19 vaccine. Study at large: Doses given second, at about 4 or about 12 weeks, were pooled.

Trimming took off 5 bases at V and 1 base at J, with 11 bases between the two ends. There are 14 residues in the CDR3. In germline, CDR1 is SGHTA, CDR2 FQGNSA. Produced via immunoSEQ multiplex PCR; TCRdb's table is partial and in-frame only. Of 90,000 to 120,000 clones in the sample, more than 70% were seen once. The clonotype comes from an adult in good health. This sample comprised peripheral blood, obtained on day 0 of AZD1222 vaccination. The V call is TRBV7-2, the J call TRBJ1-2; D is unresolved. CDR3 amino acids: CASSPVGDNYGYTF. Written as DNA, the CDR3 is TGTGCCAGCAGCCCGGTTGGGGATAACTATGGCTACACCTTC.